What follows are 8 T cell receptor beta chains derived from one specimen sequenced in a study of cytomegalovirus exposure and HLA in healthy donors. The PCR had 60 Vbeta and 13 Jbeta primers. Assay used: immunoSEQ multiplex PCR; TCRdb lists only in-frame clones, some missing. Of about 140,000 clones listed, 80% to 85% are singletons. The sequenced sample was PBMCs. These receptors were obtained from a boy aged 2 to 9 in good health and CMV-seronegative.

This clone is a singleton in its sample. This chain uses TRBV6-5 with TRBJ2-3, with 7 bases matching TRBD1. This CDR3 comprises 14 residues. Per the germline V gene, CDR1 is MNHEY and CDR2 is SVGAGI. J was trimmed by 3 bases and V by 7 bases; bases with no gene match: 7. The CDR3 nucleotides are TGTGCCAGCACTTTCCAGGGGGTGACAGATACGCAGTATTTT. Amino acids: CASTFQGVTDTQYF.

This clone showed up just a few times. This sequence joins TRBV6-6 and TRBJ2-2; D gene uncertain. V was pared by 3 bases and J by 2 bases, with 4 bases between. This CDR3 region has 13 residues. Germline assignment: CDR1 MNHNY and CDR2 SVGAGI (reference sequence). The CDR3 bases are TGTGCCAGCAGTTATAAAAACACCGGGGAGCTGTTTTTT. Protein product: CASSYKNTGELFF.

The CDR3 DNA reads TGTGCCAGCAGTACCGGGACTAGCCCCGGTGAGCAGTTCTTC. Its translation: CASSTGTSPGEQFF. This chain joins TRBV5-6 and TRBJ2-1; TRBD2 agrees at 9 bases. V lost 5 bases, J lost 9 bases, and 9 bases stayed unmatched. CDR1 is SGHDT, CDR2 YYEEEE, per germline. The CDR3 spans 14 residues. The variable domain in full, completed from reference TRBV5-6 and TRBJ2-1, reads DAGVTQSPTHLIKTRGQQVTLRCSPKSGHDTVSWYQQALGQGPQFIFQYYEEEERQRGNFPDRFSGHQFPNYSSELNVNALLLGDSALYLCASSTGTSPGEQFFGPGTRLTVL.

The chain uses TRBV27 and TRBJ2-1; 8 positions agree with TRBD2. V was clipped by 0 bases and J by 5 bases; unmatched bases: 21. The CDR3 is 21 residues long. Germline CDR1 and CDR2: MNHEY and SMNVEV (reference sequence). CDR3 sequence (DNA): TGTGCCAGCAGTTTATCGGGACTAGTTTGGTCGGTGGGCTCTTTACACAATGAGCAGTTCTTC. As protein: CASSLSGLVWSVGSLHNEQFF.

Points on this clone: Germline is not matched at one junction end, which may reflect a read error. The chain combines TRBV6-1 with TRBJ1-1; D is uncertain. CDR1 is MNHNS and CDR2 is SASEGT in the germline V gene. CDR3 length: 14 residues. CDR3 residues: CASKDTPPNSEAFF. The CDR3 coding sequence is TGTGCCAGCAAAGACACCCCGCCGAACTCTGAAGCTTTCTTT.

The chain has TRBV6-4 and TRBJ2-3; 8 bases agree with TRBD2. CDR1 MRHNA and CDR2 SNTAGT come from the germline V gene. The CDR3 spans 16 residues. V lost 0 bases, J lost 4 bases, and 6 bases stayed unmatched. The CDR3 DNA sequence: TGTGCCAGCAGTGACTCGAGCGGGGGCGAAGCAGATACGCAGTATTTT. Its translation is CASSDSSGGEADTQYF.

This rearrangement joins TRBV5-5 to TRBJ2-7; TRBD1 matches at 7 bases. V trimming: 5 bases; J trimming: 5 bases; junction bases outside the gene matches: 7. Germline-derived CDR1 and CDR2 are SGHKS and YYEKEE (reference sequence). CDR3 length: 13 amino acids. CDR3 region: CASRLTGLDEQYF. For the CDR3, the DNA is TGTGCCAGCAGATTGACAGGGCTGGACGAGCAGTACTTC.

The gene calls are TRBV5-1 and TRBJ2-3, with D maybe TRBD2 (6 bases). The CDR3 has 18 residues. V was pared by 6 bases and J by 2 bases, with 25 bases between. The germline gives CDR1 SGHRS, CDR2 YFSETQ. The CDR3 spells CASTQWGLLGEHTDTQYF. The CDR3 coding sequence is TGCGCCAGCACCCAGTGGGGACTCCTTGGGGAGCACACAGATACGCAGTATTTT. Full variable domain (outside the CDR3, taken from reference TRBV5-1 and TRBJ2-3): KAGVTQTPRYLIKTRGQQVTLSCSPISGHRSVSWYQQTPGQGLQFLFEYFSETQRNKGNFPGRFSGRQFSNSRSEMNVSTLELGDSALYLCASTQWGLLGEHTDTQYFGPGTRLTVL.